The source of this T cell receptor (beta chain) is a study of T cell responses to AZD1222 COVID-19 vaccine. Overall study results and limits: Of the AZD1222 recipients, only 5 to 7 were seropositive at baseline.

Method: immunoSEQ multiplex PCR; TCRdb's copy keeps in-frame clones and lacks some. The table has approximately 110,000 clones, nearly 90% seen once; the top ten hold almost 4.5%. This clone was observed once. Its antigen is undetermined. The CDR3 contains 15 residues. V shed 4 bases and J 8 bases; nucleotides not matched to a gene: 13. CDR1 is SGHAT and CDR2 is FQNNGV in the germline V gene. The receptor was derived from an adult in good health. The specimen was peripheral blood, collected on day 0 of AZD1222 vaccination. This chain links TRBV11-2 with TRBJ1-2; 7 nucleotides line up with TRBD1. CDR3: CASSSIRFRGGGYTF. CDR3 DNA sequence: TGTGCCAGCAGCTCGATCAGATTCAGGGGGGGAGGCTACACCTTC.